The clone carrying this TCR beta chain turned up a few times. Germline values: CDR1 SNHLY, CDR2 FYNNEI. J gave up 4 bases and V 7 bases, and 10 bases lay outside the gene matches. This CDR3 is built from 15 residues. This record comes from a study of blood T cell repertoires in COVID-19. Original data processing: Amplification with reference gene primers provided the estimates of nucleated cell counts. The protocol was immunoSEQ multiplex PCR, while the TCRdb copy is restricted to in-frame clones and leaves out a portion. Clone size and the V and J calls come from that table; the DNA yielded D and trimming. This sample yields 180,000 or so clones, of which more than 80% are seen a single time; 6.2% belongs to the top ten.

The sequence came from a man between 40 and 49 years old who had recovered from COVID-19. The sequenced sample consisted of PBMCs or T cells enriched from blood (not recorded which). V and J are TRBV2 and TRBJ1-1; 9 nucleotides line up with TRBD1. In DNA form, the CDR3 reads TGTGCCAGCAACCCAACCGGGACAGGGCTCACTGAAGCTTTCTTT. Residues: CASNPTGTGLTEAFF.